The 21 T cell receptor beta chains below come from one sample, sequenced in a study of cytomegalovirus exposure and HLA in healthy donors. Libraries were prepared by immunoSEQ multiplex PCR; TCRdb keeps only in-frame clonotypes and omits some of them. The sample lists around 150,000 clones, just over 90% occurring once. The sample comprised PBMCs. These TCRs come from a man aged 18 to 30 in good health and CMV-seronegative.

The chain uses TRBV9 and TRBJ2-7; the match to TRBD2 covers 8 bases. Germline V gene data show CDR1 as SGDLS and CDR2 as YYNGEE. V shed 4 bases and J 4 bases; nucleotides not matched to a gene: 13. There are 16 residues in the CDR3. DNA for the CDR3: TGTGCCAGCAGCACTCCGAGGGGCGGGGGGACTTACGAGCAGTACTTC. Protein: CASSTPRGGGTYEQYF.

The chain uses TRBV2 and TRBJ2-3; D gene uncertain. Germline-derived CDR1 and CDR2 are SNHLY and FYNNEI. This CDR3 spans 11 amino acids. The V and J ends lost 3 bases and 12 bases respectively, with 10 bases between them. Written as DNA, the CDR3 is TGTGCCAGCAGTGACCCAGTCCCTCAGTATTTT. It translates to CASSDPVPQYF.

This clone was counted only a few times. This chain links TRBV18 with TRBJ1-5, with a possible D match to TRBD1 (5 bases). The germline V and J ends were trimmed by 5 bases and 4 bases, with 12 bases remaining between them. From germline, CDR1 is KGHSH and CDR2 LQKENI. The CDR3 has 14 residues. In DNA form, the CDR3 reads TGTGCCAGCTCAGAAGACAGATTAAATCAGCCCCAGCATTTT. Translating it yields CASSEDRLNQPQHF.

In DNA form, the CDR3 reads TGTGCCAGCAGCTTTGATGGCGGGACAGGGGCGAACACCGGGGAGCTGTTTTTT. Its translation is CASSFDGGTGANTGELFF. The genes are TRBV7-9 and TRBJ2-2; 10 bases agree with TRBD1. Germline values: CDR1 SEHNR, CDR2 FQNEAQ (reference sequence). This CDR3 is built from 18 residues. The trim removed 3 bases at V and 0 bases at J, leaving 7 bases unmatched.

The CDR3 nucleotides are TGCGCCAGCAGCCATCAGGAGAACACTGAAGCTTTCTTT. Its protein product is CASSHQENTEAFF. The J gene is TRBJ1-1, the V gene TRBV4-1; D remains ambiguous. There are 13 residues in the CDR3. V dropped 3 bases and J dropped 1 base, with 6 bases sitting between them. The germline CDR1 and CDR2 sequences are MGHRA and YSYEKL.

The chain uses TRBV20-1 and TRBJ1-1; 7 bases map to TRBD1. The CDR3 length is 11 residues. J gave up 7 bases and V 5 bases, and 4 bases lay outside the gene matches. CDR1 is DFQATT and CDR2 is SNEGSKA in the germline V gene (reference sequence). The CDR3 nucleotides are TGCAGTGCTCGTCGGACAGGTGAAGCTTTCTTT. Translated, it gives CSARRTGEAFF.

The V call is TRBV12-2, the J call TRBJ2-7; TRBD1, the D gene given by the table, was not confirmed from the DNA. TRBV12-2 is described as a pseudogene. CDR3 size: 15 residues. The CDR3 DNA follows: TGTGCAAGTCGCTTTGGATACAGGGCCACCTCCGAGCAGTACTTC. This encodes CASRFGYRATSEQYF.

This clone was detected once. The CDR3 DNA reads TGTGCCAGCAGCTTACAGTGGCTTCAAGAGACCCAGTACTTC. It codes for CASSLQWLQETQYF. The rearrangement links TRBV7-2 to TRBJ2-5; D is uncertain. This CDR3 comprises 14 residues. Germline V gene data show CDR1 as SGHTA and CDR2 as FQGNSA. Trimming removed 2 bases at V and 2 bases at J, with 9 bases between.

CDR3 amino acids: CASSTVGGDQETQYF. The CDR3 DNA reads as TGTGCCAGCTCCACGGTCGGCGGGGACCAAGAGACCCAGTACTTC. This sequence joins TRBV7-9 and TRBJ2-5; the D gene is possibly TRBD2 (6 bases). Germline CDR1 is SEHNR and CDR2 is FQNEAQ (reference sequence). Trimming took 8 bases from V and 0 from J, leaving 16 bases between them. The CDR3 covers 15 residues.

This sequence joins TRBV5-1 and TRBJ1-3, with a tentative D call TRBD1 (6 bases). The CDR3 sequence is 13 residues long. Trimming stripped 3 bases from V and 4 bases from J, with 8 bases between. From germline, CDR1 is SGHRS and CDR2 YFSETQ. The CDR3 coding sequence is TGCGCCAGCAGCTCCGGACAGGGAAACACCATATATTTT. Translating it yields CASSSGQGNTIYF.

The rearrangement joins TRBV11-3 to TRBJ2-2, with TRBD2 matching over 7 bases. Per germline, CDR1 SGHNT and CDR2 YENEEA. This CDR3 has 15 amino acids. The junction had 9 bases not matched to a gene; V was cut back by 6 bases and J by 5 bases. CDR3 region: CASSASGVGTGELFF. In nucleotides, the CDR3 is TGTGCCAGCAGTGCTAGCGGAGTGGGGACCGGGGAGCTGTTTTTT.

CDR3 sequence reads: CAWRPEQIWRSGSINTGELFF. CDR3 nucleotide sequence: TGTGCCTGGAGACCCGAACAGATTTGGCGAAGCGGGAGTATTAACACCGGGGAGCTGTTTTTT. This chain connects TRBV30 to TRBJ2-2; 8 positions match TRBD2. The J segment lost 2 bases and the V segment lost 3 bases, leaving 23 bases of the junction unmatched. The CDR3 runs 21 residues. Germline V gives CDR1 GTSNPN, CDR2 SVGIG (reference sequence).

The chain uses TRBV6-5 and TRBJ1-2, with D possibly being TRBD1 (5 bases). Trimming stripped 6 bases from V and 0 bases from J, with 14 bases between. The germline CDR1 and CDR2 sequences are MNHEY and SVGAGI. This CDR3 has 15 amino acids. CDR3 coding DNA: TGTGCCAGCAGCTATGACAGACACCCTAACTATGGCTACACCTTC. Translation: CASSYDRHPNYGYTF.

The chain combines TRBV6-6 with TRBJ1-5, with D unresolved. CDR3 length: 15 residues. V lost 0 bases and J 1 base, leaving 7 bases between the germline ends. CDR1 and CDR2 from the germline V gene are MNHNY and SVGAGI (reference sequence). The CDR3 DNA is TGTGCCAGCAGTTACTCCTGGGCAAGCAATCAGCCCCAGCATTTT. Encoded protein: CASSYSWASNQPQHF.

The genes are TRBV25-1 and TRBJ1-3; D unclear. This CDR3 comprises 16 residues. Germline-derived CDR1 and CDR2 are MGHDK and SYGVNS. Trimming cost V 0 bases and J 0 bases, with 9 bases left between them. This chain's CDR3 is CASSEYREISGNTIYF. In DNA, the CDR3 is TGTGCCAGCAGTGAATATCGGGAAATCTCTGGAAACACCATATATTTT.

V gene TRBV9 combines with J gene TRBJ2-7; tentatively, D is TRBD1 (6 bases). V was pared by 0 bases and J by 1 base, with 8 bases between. The CDR3 loop spans 14 amino acids. Germline-derived CDR1 and CDR2 are SGDLS and YYNGEE. DNA of the CDR3: TGTGCCAGCAGCGTAGGGGGACAATCCTACGAGCAGTACTTC. This codes for CASSVGGQSYEQYF. The variable domain in full, completed from reference TRBV9 and TRBJ2-7, reads DSGVTQTPKHLITATGQRVTLRCSPRSGDLSVYWYQQSLDQGLQFLIQYYNGEERAKGNILERFSAQQFPDLHSELNLSSLELGDSALYFCASSVGGQSYEQYFGPGTRLTVT.

This clone was recorded once. The CDR3 sequence: CASRRTSANYGYTF. In nucleotides, the CDR3 is TGCGCCAGCAGGAGGACATCCGCTAACTATGGCTACACCTTC. This chain connects TRBV10-2 to TRBJ1-2, with D possibly matching TRBD1 (5 bases). This CDR3 is built from 14 residues. Germline values: CDR1 WSHSY, CDR2 SAAADI. V lost 6 bases and J 0 bases, leaving 11 bases between the germline ends.

This clone has more than one count but fewer than ten. The rearrangement uses TRBV30 and TRBJ1-1, with a weak D call TRBD1 (6 bases). The germline V gene has CDR1 GTSNPN and CDR2 SVGIG (reference sequence). The CDR3 is made up of 13 amino acids. The V end was cut by 5 bases, the J end by 10 bases, with 20 bases between. The CDR3 nucleotides read TGTGCCTGGTCCCAGGGGCCGGGGCCTGGAGCTTTCTTT. Translation gives CAWSQGPGPGAFF.

The rearrangement uses TRBV4-1 and TRBJ2-3; 8 nucleotides match TRBD2. The germline V gene has CDR1 MGHRA and CDR2 YSYEKL. After removal of 1 base from V and 2 bases from J, the junction contained 2 bases not matched to a gene. The CDR3 is made up of 15 amino acids. CDR3 region: CASSQAGGNTDTQYF. CDR3 in DNA: TGCGCCAGCAGCCAAGCGGGGGGGAACACAGATACGCAGTATTTT.

The CDR3 is CASSFRAGWYTF. CDR3 sequence (DNA): TGTGCCAGCAGCTTCCGGGCAGGGTGGTACACCTTC. The chain couples TRBV7-9 to TRBJ1-2; possibly TRBD1 for D (5 bases). The CDR3 extends over 12 amino acids. The germline V gene has CDR1 SEHNR and CDR2 FQNEAQ (reference sequence). V was shortened by 3 bases and J by 11 bases, with 13 bases between the two germline ends. Complete variable domain (other parts from reference TRBV7-9 and TRBJ1-2): DTGVSQNPRHKITKRGQNVTFRCDPISEHNRLYWYRQTLGQGPEFLTYFQNEAQLEKSRLLSDRFSAERPKGSFSTLEIQRTEQGDSAMYLCASSFRAGWYTFGSGTRLTVV.

This chain uses TRBV5-6 with TRBJ1-2; D gene ambiguous. V was trimmed by 0 bases and J by 3 bases, leaving 6 bases between them. In germline, CDR1 is SGHDT, CDR2 YYEEEE. The CDR3 loop spans 13 amino acids. CDR3 residues: CASSLVADYGYTF. For the CDR3, the DNA is TGTGCCAGCAGCTTGGTTGCGGACTATGGCTACACCTTC.